This paragraph reports one T cell receptor (beta chain). Random hexamers served to reverse transcribe roughly 0.5 to 1 ug RNA. An immunoSEQ multiplex PCR generated amplified TCR beta CDR3 products spanning 54 Vbeta and 13 Jbeta. TCRdb re-called the immunoSEQ multiplex PCR reads with MiXCR, one entry per CDR3 protein. The sample yields 210,000 or so distinct CDR3 sequences, about 94% seen once. Sequencing of TCR beta covered CD8+ and CD4+ T cells obtained from blood. These data originate in a study of CD8 T cells in Susac syndrome. Study context: Blood was drawn from patients with Susac syndrome. At that point, they were therapy-naive, on corticosteroids, or on intravenous immunoglobulin alone.

Germline lookup yields CDR1 MNHEY and CDR2 SVGEGT. The CDR3 runs to 14 residues. J lost 6 bases, V lost 6 bases, and 10 bases had no gene match. The TCR originated in a human donor with Susac syndrome. The source material was CD4+ T cells from PBMCs. V gene TRBV6-2 or TRBV6-3 combines with J gene TRBJ1-2, with 7 nucleotides matching TRBD1. The CDR3 region has the DNA TGTGCCAGCAGCCTATTTTCGACAGGGAATGGCTACACCTTC. Its translation is CASSLFSTGNGYTF.